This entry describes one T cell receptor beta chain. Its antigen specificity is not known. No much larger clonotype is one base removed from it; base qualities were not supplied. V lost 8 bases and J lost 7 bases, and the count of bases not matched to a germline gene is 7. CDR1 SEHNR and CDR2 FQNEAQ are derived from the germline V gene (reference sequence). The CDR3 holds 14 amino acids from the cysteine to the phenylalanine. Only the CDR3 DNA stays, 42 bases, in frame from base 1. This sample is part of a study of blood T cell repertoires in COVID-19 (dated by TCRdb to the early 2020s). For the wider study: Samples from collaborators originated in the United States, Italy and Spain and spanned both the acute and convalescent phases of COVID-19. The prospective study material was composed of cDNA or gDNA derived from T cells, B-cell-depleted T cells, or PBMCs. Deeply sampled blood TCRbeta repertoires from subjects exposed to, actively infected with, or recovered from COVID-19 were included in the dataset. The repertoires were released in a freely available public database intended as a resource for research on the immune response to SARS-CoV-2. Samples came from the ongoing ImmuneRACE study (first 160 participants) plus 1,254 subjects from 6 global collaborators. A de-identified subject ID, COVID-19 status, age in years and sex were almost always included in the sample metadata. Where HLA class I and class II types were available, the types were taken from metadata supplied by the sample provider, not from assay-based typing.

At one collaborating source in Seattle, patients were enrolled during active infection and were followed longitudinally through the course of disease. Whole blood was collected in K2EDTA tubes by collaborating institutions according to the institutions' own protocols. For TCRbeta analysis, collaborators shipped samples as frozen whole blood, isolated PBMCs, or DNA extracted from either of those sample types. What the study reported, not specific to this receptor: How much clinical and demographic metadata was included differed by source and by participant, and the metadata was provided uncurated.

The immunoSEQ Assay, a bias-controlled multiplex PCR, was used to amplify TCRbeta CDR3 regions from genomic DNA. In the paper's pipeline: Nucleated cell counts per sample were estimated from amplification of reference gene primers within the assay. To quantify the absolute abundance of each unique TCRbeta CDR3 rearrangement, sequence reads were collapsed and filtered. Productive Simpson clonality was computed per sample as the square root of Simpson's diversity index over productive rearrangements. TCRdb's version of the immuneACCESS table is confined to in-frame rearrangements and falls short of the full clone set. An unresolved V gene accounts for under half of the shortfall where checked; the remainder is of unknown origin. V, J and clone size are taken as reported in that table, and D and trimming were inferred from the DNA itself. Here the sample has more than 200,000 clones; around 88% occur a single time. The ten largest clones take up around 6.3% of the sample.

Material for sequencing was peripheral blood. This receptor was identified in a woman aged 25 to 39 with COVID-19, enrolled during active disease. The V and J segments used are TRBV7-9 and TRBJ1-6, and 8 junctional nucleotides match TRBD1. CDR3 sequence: CASSGQGANSPLHF. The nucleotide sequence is TGTGCCAGCTCGGGTCAGGGGGCCAATTCACCCCTCCACTTT.